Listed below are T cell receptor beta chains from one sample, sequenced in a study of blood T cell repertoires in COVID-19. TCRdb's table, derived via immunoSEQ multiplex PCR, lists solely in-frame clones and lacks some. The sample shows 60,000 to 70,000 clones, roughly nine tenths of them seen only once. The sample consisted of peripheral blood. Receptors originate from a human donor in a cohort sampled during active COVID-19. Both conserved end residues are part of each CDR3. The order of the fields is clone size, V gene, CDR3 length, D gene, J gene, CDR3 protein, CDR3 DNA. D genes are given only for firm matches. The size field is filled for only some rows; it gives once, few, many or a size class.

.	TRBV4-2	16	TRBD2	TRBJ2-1	CASSLGGLAAYNEQFF	TGTGCCAGCAGCCTCGGGGGACTAGCGGCCTACAATGAGCAGTTCTTC
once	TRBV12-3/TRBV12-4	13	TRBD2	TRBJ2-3	CASRRTSENTQYF	TGTGCCAGCAGAAGGACTAGCGAGAATACGCAGTATTTT
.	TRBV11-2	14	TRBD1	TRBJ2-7	CASSPLTGIYEQYF	TGTGCCAGCAGCCCACTGACAGGGATCTACGAGCAGTACTTC
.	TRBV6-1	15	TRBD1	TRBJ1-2	CASSEGQGGFYGYTF	TGTGCCAGCAGTGAGGGACAGGGAGGGTTCTATGGCTACACCTTC
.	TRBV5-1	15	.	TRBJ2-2	CASRVGGTNTGELFF	TGCGCCAGCAGGGTCGGGGGAACGAACACCGGGGAGCTGTTTTTT
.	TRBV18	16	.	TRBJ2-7	CASSPPGRGDSYEQYF	TGTGCCAGCTCACCACCGGGGAGGGGGGACTCCTACGAGCAGTACTTC
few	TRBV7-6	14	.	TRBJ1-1	CASSPTRGDTEAFF	TGTGCCAGCAGCCCCACCCGTGGAGACACTGAAGCTTTCTTT
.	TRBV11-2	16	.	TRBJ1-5	CASSPTHDRTYQPQHF	TGTGCCAGCAGCCCCACCCACGACAGGACTTATCAGCCCCAGCATTTT
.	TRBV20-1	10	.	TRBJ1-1	CSVRNTEAFF	TGCAGTGTCAGAAACACTGAAGCTTTCTTT
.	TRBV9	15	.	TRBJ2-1	CASSVEGGDYNEQFF	TGTGCCAGCAGCGTAGAGGGGGGGGACTACAATGAGCAGTTCTTC
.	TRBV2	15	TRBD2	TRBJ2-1	CASTKELAGVNEQFF	TGTGCCAGCACCAAGGAACTAGCGGGCGTCAATGAGCAGTTCTTC
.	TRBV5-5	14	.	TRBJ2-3	CASSPAPSADTQYF	TGTGCCAGCAGCCCTGCGCCTAGCGCAGATACGCAGTATTTT
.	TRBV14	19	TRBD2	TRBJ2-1	CASSHWPPGLAGEHNEQFF	TGTGCCAGCAGCCACTGGCCTCCGGGACTAGCGGGAGAACACAATGAGCAGTTCTTC
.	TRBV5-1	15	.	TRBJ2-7	CASSSQGRSSYEQYF	TGCGCCAGCAGCAGCCAGGGCAGGAGCTCCTACGAGCAGTACTTC
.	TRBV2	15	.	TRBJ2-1	CASRVEPFSYNEQFF	TGTGCCAGCCGGGTGGAACCGTTCTCCTACAATGAGCAGTTCTTC
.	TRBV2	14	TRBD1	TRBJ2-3	CATKGQLTSDTQYF	TGTGCCACCAAGGGACAGCTAACATCAGATACGCAGTATTTT
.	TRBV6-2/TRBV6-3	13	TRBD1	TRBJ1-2	CASSDRGHGGYTF	TGTGCCAGCAGTGACAGGGGCCATGGTGGCTACACCTTC
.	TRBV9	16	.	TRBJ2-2	CASSVVGHTNTGELFF	TGTGCCAGCAGCGTAGTGGGGCACACGAACACCGGGGAGCTGTTTTTT
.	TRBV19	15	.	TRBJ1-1	CASRETGTTNTEAFF	TGTGCCAGTAGGGAAACCGGGACAACTAACACTGAAGCTTTCTTT
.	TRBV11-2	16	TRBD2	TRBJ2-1	CASSLEGASGRHEQFF	TGTGCCAGCAGCTTAGAGGGGGCTAGCGGGAGGCATGAGCAGTTCTTC
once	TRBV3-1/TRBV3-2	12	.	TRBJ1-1	CASSQDDTEAFF	TGTGCCAGCAGCCAAGACGACACGGAAGCTTTCTTT
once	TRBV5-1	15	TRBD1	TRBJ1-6	CASSLSGQGNSPLHF	TGCGCCAGCAGCTTGTCGGGACAGGGCAATTCACCCCTCCACTTT
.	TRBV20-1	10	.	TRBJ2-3	CSTYTDTQYF	TGCAGTACATACACAGATACGCAGTATTTT
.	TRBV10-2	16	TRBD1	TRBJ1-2	CASRVTGTGMNYGYTF	TGCGCCAGCAGGGTAACCGGGACAGGGATGAACTATGGCTACACCTTC
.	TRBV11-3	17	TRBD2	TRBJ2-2	CASSPIGTSGSTGELFF	TGTGCCAGCAGCCCGATCGGGACTAGCGGATCCACCGGGGAGCTGTTTTTT
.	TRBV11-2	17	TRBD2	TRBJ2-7	CASSLVASGASSYEQYF	TGTGCCAGCAGCTTGGTGGCTAGCGGGGCTAGCTCCTACGAGCAGTACTTC
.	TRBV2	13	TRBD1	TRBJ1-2	CAGSRDRVSGYTF	TGTGCCGGGTCCCGGGACAGGGTTTCGGGCTACACCTTC
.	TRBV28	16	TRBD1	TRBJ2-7	CASSRGGQGGSYEQYF	TGTGCCAGCAGTCGGGGTGGACAGGGCGGTTCCTACGAGCAGTACTTC
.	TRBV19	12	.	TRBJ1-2	CARPLHRNGYTF	TGTGCCCGACCCCTACACAGAAATGGCTACACCTTC
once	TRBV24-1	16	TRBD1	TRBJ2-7	CATSDLRTGLSYEQYF	TGTGCCACCAGTGATTTGAGGACAGGGTTATCGTACGAGCAGTACTTC
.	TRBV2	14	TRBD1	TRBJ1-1	CASVPDRAHTEAFF	TGTGCCAGCGTGCCTGACAGGGCCCACACTGAAGCTTTCTTT
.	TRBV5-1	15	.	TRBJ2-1	CASSLATNSYNEQFF	TGCGCCAGCAGCTTGGCGACTAATTCCTACAATGAGCAGTTCTTC
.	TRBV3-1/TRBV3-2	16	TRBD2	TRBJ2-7	CASSQGLVAGVSEQYF	TGTGCCAGCAGCCAAGGTTTGGTAGCGGGAGTGTCCGAGCAGTACTTC
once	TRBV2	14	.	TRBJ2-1	CASSGSRGQGEQFF	TGTGCCAGCAGTGGATCGCGGGGTCAGGGTGAGCAGTTCTTC
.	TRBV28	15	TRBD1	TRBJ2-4	CASSLPGQGGNIQYF	TGTGCCAGCAGTTTACCGGGACAGGGCGGAAACATTCAGTACTTC
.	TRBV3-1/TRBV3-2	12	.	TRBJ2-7	CASSQGSVEQYF	TGTGCCAGCAGCCAAGGTTCGGTGGAGCAGTACTTC
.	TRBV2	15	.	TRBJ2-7	CASRKDRNTSYEQYF	TGTGCCAGCAGAAAGGACAGAAATACCTCCTACGAGCAGTACTTC
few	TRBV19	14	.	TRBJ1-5	CASSIDSFNQPQHF	TGTGCCAGTAGTATAGACAGTTTCAATCAGCCCCAGCATTTT
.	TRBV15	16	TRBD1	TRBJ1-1	CATSRDLRTGGSEAFF	TGTGCCACCAGCAGAGATTTGAGGACAGGGGGTAGTGAAGCTTTCTTT
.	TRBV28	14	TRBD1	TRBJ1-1	CASSKQGAALEAFF	TGTGCCAGCAGTAAACAGGGGGCCGCGCTTGAAGCTTTCTTT
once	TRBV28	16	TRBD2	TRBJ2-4	CASSPRLAGALNIQYF	TGTGCCAGCAGTCCAAGACTAGCGGGAGCCTTGAACATTCAGTACTTC
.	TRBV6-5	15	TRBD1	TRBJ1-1	CASTPSQGVDTEAFF	TGTGCCAGCACCCCTTCACAGGGGGTAGACACTGAAGCTTTCTTT
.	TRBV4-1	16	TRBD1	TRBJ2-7	CASSQGPTGGLREQYF	TGCGCCAGCAGCCAAGGACCGACAGGGGGATTACGGGAGCAGTACTTC
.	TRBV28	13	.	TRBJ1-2	CASSLSQSYGYTF	TGTGCCAGCAGTTTATCACAGTCCTATGGCTACACCTTC